This T cell receptor beta chain was recorded in a study of blood T cell repertoires in COVID-19 (dated by TCRdb to between 2020 and 2021). The study in broad terms: Samples from collaborators originated in the United States, Italy and Spain and spanned both the acute and convalescent phases of COVID-19. The material from the prospective study consisted of cDNA or gDNA derived from T cells, B-cell-depleted T cells, or PBMCs. The dataset comprised deeply sampled blood TCRbeta repertoires from subjects exposed to, actively infected with, or recovered from COVID-19. A freely available public database, intended as a resource for researchers studying the immune response to SARS-CoV-2, is where the repertoires were released. The samples were drawn from two sources: the first 160 participants of the ongoing ImmuneRACE study, and fewer than 1,500 subjects contributed by 6 global collaborators. Sample metadata almost always included a de-identified subject ID, COVID-19 status, age in years and sex. Where HLA class I and class II types were available, the types were taken from metadata supplied by the sample provider, not from assay-based typing.

The CDR3 contains 15 residues, cysteine and phenylalanine counted. Only the CDR3 portion is preserved as DNA: 45 bases, with reading frame beginning at the first base. V and J are trimmed by 6 bases and 2 bases, and the gene matches miss 9 bases of the junction. The germline V gene (reference sequence) yields LNHDA for CDR1 and SQIVND for CDR2. The paper's findings and limits, for the study overall: Clinical and demographic metadata were provided uncurated, with the amount varying by source and participant.

At one collaborating source in Seattle, patients were enrolled during active infection and were followed longitudinally through the course of disease. Each collaborating institution followed its own protocols to collect whole blood in K2EDTA tubes. For TCRbeta analysis, collaborator samples were shipped as frozen whole blood, as isolated PBMCs, or as DNA extracted from either sample type. Points on this clone: This clone's antigen is unknown. Base qualities are not recorded, but no much larger clone differs from it by a single base.

The immunoSEQ Assay, a bias-controlled multiplex PCR, was used to amplify TCRbeta CDR3 regions from genomic DNA. In the original analysis: The number of nucleated cells in each sample was estimated by amplification of reference gene primers within the assay. To quantify the absolute abundance of each unique TCRbeta CDR3 rearrangement, sequence reads were collapsed and filtered. For each sample, productive Simpson clonality was calculated as the square root of Simpson's diversity index over productive rearrangements. Held by TCRdb, this immuneACCESS table contains in-frame sequences only and omits some clones. Under half of the omission traces to an unresolved V gene where checked; the cause of the rest is unknown. The DNA gave D and trimming, while V, J and clone size come from that table. The sample table contains about 220,000 clones; only one count was recorded for 85% of them. The ten top clones hold around 2.5% of the sample.

Input material: peripheral blood. The clonotype originates from a woman in her seventies with COVID-19, enrolled during active disease. Recombination connected TRBV19 to TRBJ2-5, with 7 bases in between that match TRBD1. The nucleotide sequence is TGTGCCAGTAGCAAAATTGGGACAGCTCAAGAGACCCAGTACTTC. Its coded protein is CASSKIGTAQETQYF.